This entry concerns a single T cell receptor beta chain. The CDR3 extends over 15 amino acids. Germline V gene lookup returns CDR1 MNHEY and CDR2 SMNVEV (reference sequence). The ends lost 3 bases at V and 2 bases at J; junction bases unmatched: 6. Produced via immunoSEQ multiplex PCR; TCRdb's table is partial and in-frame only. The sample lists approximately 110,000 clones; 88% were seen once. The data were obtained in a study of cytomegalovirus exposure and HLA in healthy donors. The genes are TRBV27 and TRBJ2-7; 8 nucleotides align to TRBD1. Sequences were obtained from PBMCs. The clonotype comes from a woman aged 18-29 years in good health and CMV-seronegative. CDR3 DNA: TGTGCCAGCAGTTTCCAGGGGGCACAAACCTACGAGCAGTACTTC. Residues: CASSFQGAQTYEQYF.